This T cell receptor (beta chain) originates from a study of T cells in Graves' hyperthyroidism and ophthalmopathy. There are 15 residues in the CDR3. Germline-derived CDR1 and CDR2 are SGHVS and FQNEAQ. The V end was cut by 2 bases, the J end by 6 bases, with 13 bases between. Amplified TCR beta CDR3 regions came from RNA transcripts. During a first-round RT-PCR of the TCR CDR3, the HTBI primer set was used. TCRdb recomputed calls from the multiplex PCR reads with MiXCR, one row per CDR3 protein. The sample includes 700,000 or so distinct CDR3 sequences, roughly 15% seen only once; the top ten take about an eighth. In this sample, this clonotype turned up a few times.

The gene calls are TRBV7-8 and TRBJ2-2, with D perhaps matching TRBD2 (6 bases). Source material: blood. The origin of this receptor is a woman in her forties or fifties with Graves' ophthalmopathy. The CDR3 region has the DNA TGTGCCAGCAGCTTAACTTCCTCGGGGGCCGGGGAGCTGTTTTTT. Encoded protein: CASSLTSSGAGELFF. The full variable domain, completed using reference TRBV7-8 and TRBJ2-2, is GAGVSQSPRYKVAKRGQDVALRCDPISGHVSLFWYQQALGQGPEFLTYFQNEAQLDKSGLPSDRFFAERPEGSVSTLKIQRTQQEDSAVYLCASSLTSSGAGELFFGEGSRLTVL.